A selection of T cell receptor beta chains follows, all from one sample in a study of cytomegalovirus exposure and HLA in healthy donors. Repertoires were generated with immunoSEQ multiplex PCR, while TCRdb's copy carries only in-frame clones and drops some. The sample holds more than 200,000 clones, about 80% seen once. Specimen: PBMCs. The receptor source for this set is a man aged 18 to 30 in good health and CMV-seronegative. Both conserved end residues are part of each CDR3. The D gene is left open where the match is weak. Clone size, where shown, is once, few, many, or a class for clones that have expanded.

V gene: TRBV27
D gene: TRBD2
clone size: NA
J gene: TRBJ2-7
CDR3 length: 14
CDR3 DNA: TGTGCCAGCAGTGGCGGGGGGAATACCTACGAGCAGTACTTC
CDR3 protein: CASSGGGNTYEQYF

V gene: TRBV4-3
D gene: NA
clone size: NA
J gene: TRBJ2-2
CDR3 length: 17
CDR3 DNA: TGCGCCAGCAGCCCTCGCAGCTCACAGGAGTGGGGCGGGGAGCTGTTTTTT
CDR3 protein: CASSPRSSQEWGGELFF

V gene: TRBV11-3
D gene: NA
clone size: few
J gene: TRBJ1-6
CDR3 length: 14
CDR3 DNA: TGTGCCAGCAGCGTAGACGGGGGGGGTTCACCCCTCCACTTT
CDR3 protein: CASSVDGGGSPLHF

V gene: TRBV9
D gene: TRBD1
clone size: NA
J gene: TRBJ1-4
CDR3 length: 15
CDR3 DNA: TGTGCCAGCAGCGTAGAGACAGGGGGAGGTGAAAAACTGTTTTTT
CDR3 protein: CASSVETGGGEKLFF

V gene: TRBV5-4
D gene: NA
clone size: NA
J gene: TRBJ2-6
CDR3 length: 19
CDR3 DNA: TGTGCCAGCACTAAGGGAGGGACAGGCACTCTTTCTGGGGCCAACGTCCTGACTTTC
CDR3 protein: CASTKGGTGTLSGANVLTF

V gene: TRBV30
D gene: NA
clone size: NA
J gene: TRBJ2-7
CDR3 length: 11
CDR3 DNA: TGTGCCTGGGGAGGTTTGGACGAGCAGTACTTC
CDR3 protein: CAWGGLDEQYF

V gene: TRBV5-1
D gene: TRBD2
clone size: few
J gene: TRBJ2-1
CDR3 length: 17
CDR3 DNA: TGCGCCAGCAGCGCAAGAACGTCTAGCGGGGGGGCGAATGAGCAGTTCTTC
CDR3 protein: CASSARTSSGGANEQFF

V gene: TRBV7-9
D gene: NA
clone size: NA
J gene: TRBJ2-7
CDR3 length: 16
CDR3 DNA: TGTTCCAGCAGCTCGGCCGGGACTTTCCGCTCCTACGAGCAGTACTTC
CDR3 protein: CSSSSAGTFRSYEQYF

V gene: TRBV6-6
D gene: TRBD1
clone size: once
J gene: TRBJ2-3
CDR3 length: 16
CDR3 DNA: TGTGCCAGCAGTTACTCGGGGACAGGGGCGGAGGATACGCAGTATTTT
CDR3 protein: CASSYSGTGAEDTQYF

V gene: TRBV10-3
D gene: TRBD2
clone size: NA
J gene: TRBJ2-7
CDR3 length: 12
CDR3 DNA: TGTGCCATCAGAGCGGGGGGACACGAGCAGTACTTC
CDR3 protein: CAIRAGGHEQYF

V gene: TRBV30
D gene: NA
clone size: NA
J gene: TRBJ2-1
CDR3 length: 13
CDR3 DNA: TGTGCCTGGAGTCCGGGGAGATTGTATGAGCAGTTCTTC
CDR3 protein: CAWSPGRLYEQFF

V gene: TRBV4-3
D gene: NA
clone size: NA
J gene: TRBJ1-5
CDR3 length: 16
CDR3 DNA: TGCGCCAGCAGCCAAGTAGCGTCCGGGGACAATCAGCCCCAGCATTTT
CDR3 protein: CASSQVASGDNQPQHF

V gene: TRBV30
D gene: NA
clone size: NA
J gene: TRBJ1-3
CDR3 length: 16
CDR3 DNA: TGTGCCTGGAGTGCCGACGCAGGGGCCTCTGGAAACACCATATATTTT
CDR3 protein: CAWSADAGASGNTIYF

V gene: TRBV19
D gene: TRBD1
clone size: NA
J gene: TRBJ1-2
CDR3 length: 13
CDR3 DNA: TGTGCCAGTGTCTCCGGGACAGAGAGTGGCTACACCTTC
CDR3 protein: CASVSGTESGYTF

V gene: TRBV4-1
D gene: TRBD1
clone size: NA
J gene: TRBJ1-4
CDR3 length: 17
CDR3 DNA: TGCGCCAGCAGCCAAGACCGGGGGGGGACAGGGAATGAAAAACTGTTTTTT
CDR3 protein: CASSQDRGGTGNEKLFF

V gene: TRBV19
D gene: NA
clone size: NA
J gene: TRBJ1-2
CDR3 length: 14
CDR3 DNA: TGTGCCAGTAGCCACGGGACACCAGATCTAGGCTACACCTTC
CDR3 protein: CASSHGTPDLGYTF

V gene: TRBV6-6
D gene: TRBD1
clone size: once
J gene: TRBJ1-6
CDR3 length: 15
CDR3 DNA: TGTGCCAGCAGTTACGGACCAGGGGGTCTTTCACCCCTCCACTTT
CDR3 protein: CASSYGPGGLSPLHF

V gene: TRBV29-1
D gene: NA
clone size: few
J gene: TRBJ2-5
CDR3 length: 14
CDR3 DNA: TGCAGCGTTGAAGAAGTAACTTCGGGAGAGACCCAGTACTTC
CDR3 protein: CSVEEVTSGETQYF

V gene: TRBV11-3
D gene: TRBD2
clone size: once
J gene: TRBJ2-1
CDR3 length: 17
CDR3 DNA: TGTGCCAGCAGCAACTGGGCGGGGGGGCCTCGGGGCAATGAGCAGTTCTTC
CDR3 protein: CASSNWAGGPRGNEQFF

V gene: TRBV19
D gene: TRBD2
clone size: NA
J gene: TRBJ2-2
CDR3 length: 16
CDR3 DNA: TGTGCCAGTAGTACACGGACTAGCCTCGACACCGGGGAGCTGTTTTTT
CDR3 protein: CASSTRTSLDTGELFF

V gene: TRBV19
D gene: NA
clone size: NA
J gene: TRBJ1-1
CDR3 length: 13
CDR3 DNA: TGTGCCAGCATTAAGGCGGGGTTCGCTGAAGCTTTCTTT
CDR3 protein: CASIKAGFAEAFF

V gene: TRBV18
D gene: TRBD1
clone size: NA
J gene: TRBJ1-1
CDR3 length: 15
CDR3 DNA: TGTGCCAGCTCTCGAACCGGGACAGGGACCACTGAAGCTTTCTTT
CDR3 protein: CASSRTGTGTTEAFF

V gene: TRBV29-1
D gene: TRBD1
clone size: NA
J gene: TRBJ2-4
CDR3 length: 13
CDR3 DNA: TGCAGCGTCGACCAGGGGGCGCGGAACATTCAGTACTTC
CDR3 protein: CSVDQGARNIQYF

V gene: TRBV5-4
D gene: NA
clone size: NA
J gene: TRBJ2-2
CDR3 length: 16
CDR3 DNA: TGTGCCAGCAGGGCGGGGGCCGGAGTCCTTACCGGGGAGCTGTTTTTT
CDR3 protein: CASRAGAGVLTGELFF

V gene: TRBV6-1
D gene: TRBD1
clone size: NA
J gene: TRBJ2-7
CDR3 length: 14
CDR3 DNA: TGTGCCAGCCTTGGGACAGGGAGGTTTAGCGAGCAGTACTTC
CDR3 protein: CASLGTGRFSEQYF

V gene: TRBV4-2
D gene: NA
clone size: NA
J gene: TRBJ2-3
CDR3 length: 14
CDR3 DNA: TGTGCCAGCAGCCAAGTGGGGCCGGAAGATACGCAGTATTTT
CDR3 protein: CASSQVGPEDTQYF

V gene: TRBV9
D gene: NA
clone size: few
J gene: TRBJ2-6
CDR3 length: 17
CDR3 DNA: TGTGCCAGCAGCGTAGTGGGCAGCCGAATCGGGGCCAACGTCCTGACTTTC
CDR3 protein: CASSVVGSRIGANVLTF

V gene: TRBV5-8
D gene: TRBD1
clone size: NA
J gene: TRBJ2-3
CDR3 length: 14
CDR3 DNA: TGTGCCAGCAGCCGGGACAGGGGTACAGATACGCAGTATTTT
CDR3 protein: CASSRDRGTDTQYF

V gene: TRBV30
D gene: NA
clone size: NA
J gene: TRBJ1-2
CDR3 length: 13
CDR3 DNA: TGTGCCTGCAAATCTGCCAGAACACGACTCTACACCTTC
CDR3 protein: CACKSARTRLYTF

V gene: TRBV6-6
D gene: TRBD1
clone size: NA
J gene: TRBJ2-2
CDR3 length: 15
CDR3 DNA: TGTGCCTCCATTACCGGGACAGCTAACACCGGGGAGCTGTTTTTT
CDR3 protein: CASITGTANTGELFF

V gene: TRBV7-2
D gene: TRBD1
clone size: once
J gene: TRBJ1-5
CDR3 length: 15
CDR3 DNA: TGTGCCAGCAGCTTCGACAGGGAAAGCAATCAGCCCCAGCATTTT
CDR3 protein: CASSFDRESNQPQHF

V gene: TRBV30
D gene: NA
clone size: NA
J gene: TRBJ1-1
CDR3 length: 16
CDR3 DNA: TGTGCCGGGACGGCCCGCTGGTCGACAGGGAACACTGAAGCTTTCTTT
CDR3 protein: CAGTARWSTGNTEAFF

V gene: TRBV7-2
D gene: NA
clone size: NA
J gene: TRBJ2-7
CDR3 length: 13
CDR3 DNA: TGTGCCAGCAGCTTAGTAGAGGGCTACGAGCAGTACTTC
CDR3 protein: CASSLVEGYEQYF

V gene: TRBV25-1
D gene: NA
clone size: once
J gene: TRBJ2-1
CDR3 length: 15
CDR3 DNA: TGTGCCAGCAGCCCCAGGGGCGGTCTAGGGGATGAGCAGTTCTTC
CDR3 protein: CASSPRGGLGDEQFF

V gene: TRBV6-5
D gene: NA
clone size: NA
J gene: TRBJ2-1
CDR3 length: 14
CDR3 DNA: TGTGCCAGCAGCAGAATCCAGGGGTTCCATGAGCAGTTCTTC
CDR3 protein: CASSRIQGFHEQFF

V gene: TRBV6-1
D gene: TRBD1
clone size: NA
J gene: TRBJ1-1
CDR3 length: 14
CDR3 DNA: TGTGCCAGCATCCGGGACAGGGTTAACACTGAAGCTTTCTTT
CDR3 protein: CASIRDRVNTEAFF

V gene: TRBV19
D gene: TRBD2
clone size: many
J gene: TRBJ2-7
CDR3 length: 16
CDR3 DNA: TGTGCCAGTAGTATATCGGTAGCGGGGGTTACCTACGAGCAGTACTTC
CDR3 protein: CASSISVAGVTYEQYF

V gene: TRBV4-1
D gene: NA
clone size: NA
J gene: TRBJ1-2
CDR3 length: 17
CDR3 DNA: TGCGCCAGCAGCCCGACCCACGGACAGCTAAACCCCTATGGCTACACCTTC
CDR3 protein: CASSPTHGQLNPYGYTF

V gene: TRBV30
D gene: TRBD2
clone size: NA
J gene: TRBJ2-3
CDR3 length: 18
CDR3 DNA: TGTGCCTGGAGTGGAAGTAAAGGACTAGCGGATTACACAGATACGCAGTATTTT
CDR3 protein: CAWSGSKGLADYTDTQYF

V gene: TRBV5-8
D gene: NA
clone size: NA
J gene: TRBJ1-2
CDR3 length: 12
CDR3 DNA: TGTGCCAGCAGCCCAGGACAGTGGGGCTACACCTTC
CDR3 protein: CASSPGQWGYTF

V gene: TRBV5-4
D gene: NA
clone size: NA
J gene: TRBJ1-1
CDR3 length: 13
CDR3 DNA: TGTGCCAGCAGCTCCGACCGGGGCACTGAAGCTTTCTTT
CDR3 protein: CASSSDRGTEAFF

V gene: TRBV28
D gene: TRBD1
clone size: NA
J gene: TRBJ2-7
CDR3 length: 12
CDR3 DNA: TGTGCCAGTGCCGGGGGACAGGGCTCCCTACTCTTC
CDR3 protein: CASAGGQGSLLF

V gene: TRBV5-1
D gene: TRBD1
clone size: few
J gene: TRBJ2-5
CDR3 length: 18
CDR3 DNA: TGCGCCAGCAGCGAGCCCCCCCGGGTAACAGGGGGCGAAGAGACCCAGTACTTC
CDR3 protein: CASSEPPRVTGGEETQYF

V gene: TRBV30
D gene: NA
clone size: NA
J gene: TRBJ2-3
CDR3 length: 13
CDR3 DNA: TGTGCCGGACAGGCGGGGAGCACAGATACGCAGTATTTT
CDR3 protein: CAGQAGSTDTQYF

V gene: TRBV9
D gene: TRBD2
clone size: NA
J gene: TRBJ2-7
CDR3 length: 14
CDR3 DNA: TGTGCCAGCAGCGTGCGGGAGAGCTCCTACGAGCAGTACTTC
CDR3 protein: CASSVRESSYEQYF

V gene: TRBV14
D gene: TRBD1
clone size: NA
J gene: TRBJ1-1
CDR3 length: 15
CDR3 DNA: TGTGCCAGCAGCCACCCGACAGGGAGGAACACTGAAGCTTTCTTT
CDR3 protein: CASSHPTGRNTEAFF

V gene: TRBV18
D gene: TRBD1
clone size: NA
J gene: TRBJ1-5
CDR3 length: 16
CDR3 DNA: TGTGCCAGCTCACCAATTCACAGGGGAATCAATCAGCCCCAGCATTTT
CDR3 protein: CASSPIHRGINQPQHF

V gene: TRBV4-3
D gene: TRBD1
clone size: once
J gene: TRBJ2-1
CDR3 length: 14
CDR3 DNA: TGCGCCAGCAGCCCCGGGACAGAGTACAATGAGCAGTTCTTC
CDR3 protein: CASSPGTEYNEQFF

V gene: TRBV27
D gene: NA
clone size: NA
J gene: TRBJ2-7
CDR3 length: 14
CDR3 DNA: TGTGCCAGCAGTTTTGCCGGGGGTTACTACGAGCAGTACTTC
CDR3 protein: CASSFAGGYYEQYF

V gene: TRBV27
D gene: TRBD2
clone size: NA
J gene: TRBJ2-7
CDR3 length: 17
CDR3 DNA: TGTGCCAGCAGTCGCAAGACTAGCGGGATCAGCTCCTACGAGCAGTACTTC
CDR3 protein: CASSRKTSGISSYEQYF

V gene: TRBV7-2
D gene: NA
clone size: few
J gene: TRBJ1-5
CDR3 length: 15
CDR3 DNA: TGTGCCAGCAGCGAAGGGGCAGGGGGCAATCAGCCCCAGCATTTT
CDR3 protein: CASSEGAGGNQPQHF

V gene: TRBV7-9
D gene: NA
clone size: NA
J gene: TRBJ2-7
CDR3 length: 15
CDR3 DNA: TGTGCCAGCAGCCGCGTCGGACAGCACTCCTACGAGCAGTACTTC
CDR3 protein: CASSRVGQHSYEQYF

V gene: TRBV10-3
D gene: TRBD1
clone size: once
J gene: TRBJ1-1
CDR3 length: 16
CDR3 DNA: TGTGCCATCAGTGAGTCGAGACAGGGTTTTGTCAGTGAAGCTTTCTTT
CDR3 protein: CAISESRQGFVSEAFF

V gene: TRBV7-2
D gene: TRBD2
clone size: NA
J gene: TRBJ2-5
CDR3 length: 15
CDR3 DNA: TGTGCCAGCGATACTGGGGCGGGGGGGCAAGAGACCCAGTACTTC
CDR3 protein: CASDTGAGGQETQYF

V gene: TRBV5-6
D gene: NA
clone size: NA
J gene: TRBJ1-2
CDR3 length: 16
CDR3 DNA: TGTGCCAGCAGCCCGGAGAGAGGGGGTACCGGCTATGGCTACACCTTC
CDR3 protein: CASSPERGGTGYGYTF

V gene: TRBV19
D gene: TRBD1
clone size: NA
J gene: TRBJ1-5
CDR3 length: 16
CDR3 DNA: TGTGCCAGTAGTATATTAGGACAGGGGCCGAGTCAGCCCCAGCATTTT
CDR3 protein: CASSILGQGPSQPQHF

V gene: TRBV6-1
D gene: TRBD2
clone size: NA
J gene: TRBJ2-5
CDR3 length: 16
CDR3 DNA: TGTGCCAGCAGTGAATGGCGGGAGAAAGAAAGGGAGACCCAGTACTTC
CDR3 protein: CASSEWREKERETQYF